Below, 28 T cell receptor beta chains from the same sample are listed, as sequenced in a study of shared clonotypes between healthy human individuals. Assay: immunoSEQ multiplex PCR; the TCRdb copy retains only in-frame clones and omits some. The data contain more than 90,000 clones, under 70% of them singletons. The material sequenced was memory CD8+ T cells sorted from blood. Noted subset: CD45RO+ cells pooled with CCR7-negative TemRA cells. These TCRs come from a man between 25 and 39 years old in good health.

The chain couples TRBV29-1 to TRBJ2-7; D is possibly TRBD1 (6 bases). CDR1 is SQVTM, CDR2 ANQGSEA, per germline. Trimming pared 3 bases from V and 5 bases from J, leaving 14 bases between. The CDR3 totals 13 residues. The CDR3 region has the DNA TGCAGCGTTGATTTTACAGGGCTTAACGAGCAGTACTTC. As protein: CSVDFTGLNEQYF.

This chain joins TRBV5-8 and TRBJ2-3, with 8 bases fitting TRBD2. The CDR3 runs to 15 residues. V trimming: 4 bases; J trimming: 5 bases; junction bases outside the gene matches: 9. Germline CDR1 and CDR2: SGHTS and YDEGEE. This CDR3 is CASSIGAGAGDTQYF. CDR3 in DNA: TGTGCCAGCAGCATCGGAGCGGGAGCGGGAGATACGCAGTATTTT.

The chain has TRBV25-1 and TRBJ2-7; possibly TRBD1 for D (5 bases). Trimming took off 6 bases at V and 6 bases at J, with 12 bases between the two ends. The CDR3 contains 12 residues. Germline CDR1 is MGHDK and CDR2 is SYGVNS. CDR3 nucleotide sequence: TGTGCCAGCAGCATCGTAAGGGGCGAGCAGTACTTC. Amino acid sequence: CASSIVRGEQYF.

The genes are TRBV5-4 and TRBJ1-2; a possible D gene is TRBD1 (6 bases). The CDR3 runs 16 residues. With 4 bases removed from V and 5 bases from J, the gap between germline ends came to 21 bases. Germline loops: CDR1 SGHNT, CDR2 YYREEE (reference sequence). The CDR3 region is CASSIRLRGRRYGYTF. In nucleotides, the CDR3 is TGTGCCAGCAGCATTAGGCTTCGGGGGCGGCGATATGGCTACACCTTC.

This clone was observed a few times. This rearrangement joins TRBV27 to TRBJ2-1, with 7 bases lining up with TRBD1. The CDR3 totals 16 residues. V dropped 1 base and J dropped 3; count of bases not matched to a gene: 6. Germline lookup yields CDR1 MNHEY and CDR2 SMNVEV (reference sequence). CDR3 amino acids: CASSLYRGLFYNEQFF. DNA for the CDR3: TGTGCCAGCAGTTTATATAGGGGGCTGTTCTACAATGAGCAGTTCTTC.

This clone appeared a few times. This chain uses TRBV9 with TRBJ2-5; D not certain. Germline CDR1 is SGDLS and CDR2 is YYNGEE. V was clipped by 4 bases and J by 4 bases, with 17 bases between them. The CDR3 runs to 15 residues. The CDR3 region is CASSSKEQSRETQYF. The CDR3 nucleotides read TGTGCCAGCAGCTCCAAAGAACAGTCGAGAGAGACCCAGTACTTC.

This clone was seen a handful of times. CDR3 coding DNA: TGCAGCGTTTACCGGACTAGCACAGATACGCAGTATTTT. It yields the protein CSVYRTSTDTQYF. The chain joins TRBV29-1 to TRBJ2-3; the D gene is possibly TRBD2 (5 bases). Trimming pared 5 bases from V and 0 bases from J, leaving 9 bases between. This CDR3 spans 13 amino acids. CDR1 and CDR2 (germline): SQVTM, ANQGSEA.

The V and J genes are TRBV6-1 and TRBJ1-4; D perhaps matches TRBD1 (5 bases). V was clipped by 5 bases and J by 4 bases, with 11 bases between them. The CDR3 contains 14 residues. Germline values: CDR1 MNHNS, CDR2 SASEGT. The CDR3 DNA sequence: TGTGCCAGCAGTTCCCAGGGACTTAATGAAAAACTGTTTTTT. Encoded protein: CASSSQGLNEKLFF.

The chain carries TRBV7-2 and TRBJ2-7; D might be TRBD2 (6 bases). V lost 5 bases and J 10 bases, leaving 12 bases between the germline ends. Germline V CDR1 and CDR2: SGHTA, FQGNSA. The CDR3 runs to 11 residues. CDR3 sequence (DNA): TGTGCCAGCAGCCCACGGGAGCTCCAGTACTTC. As protein: CASSPRELQYF.

This clone was counted between two and nine times. V and J are TRBV7-8 and TRBJ2-2, with unresolved D. Germline V gene data show CDR1 as SGHVS and CDR2 as FQNEAQ. CDR3 length equals 14 residues. With 1 base removed from V and 4 bases from J, the gap between germline ends came to 7 bases. The CDR3 loop is CASSLVVSTGELFF. In nucleotides, the CDR3 is TGTGCCAGCAGCTTAGTTGTGAGCACCGGGGAGCTGTTTTTT.

The table lists this clone with a count of one. One base separates it from a far larger clone, so it is likely a read error. The rearrangement joins TRBV9 to TRBJ2-3; D is ambiguous. CDR1 is SGDLS, CDR2 YYNGEE, per germline. The CDR3 has 12 residues. V lost 4 bases and J lost 2, with 5 bases in between. CDR3 DNA: TGTGCCAGCAGCCCTAACACAGATACGCAGTATTTT. Translating it yields CASSPNTDTQYF.

This sequence joins TRBV7-3 and TRBJ1-1; D unresolved. This CDR3 has 12 amino acids. Germline lookup yields CDR1 SGHTA and CDR2 FQGTGA. Trimming removed 2 bases from V and 4 bases from J, with 5 bases in between. CDR3 sequence reads: CASSLGVTEAFF. The CDR3 nucleotides read TGTGCCAGCAGCTTAGGCGTCACTGAAGCTTTCTTT.

The V call is TRBV23-1, the J call TRBJ2-5; either TRBD1 or TRBD2 may supply D (6 bases each). TRBV23-1 has ORF status, its function being uncertain. V was clipped by 2 bases and J by 5 bases, with 18 bases between them. The CDR3 is made up of 16 amino acids. Here the CDR3 reads CASSQAGPGEDETQYF. In DNA, the CDR3 is TGCGCCAGCAGTCAAGCGGGGCCAGGGGAGGATGAGACCCAGTACTTC.

This rearrangement joins TRBV5-6 to TRBJ2-1; TRBD2 aligns across 7 bases. CDR1 and CDR2 from the germline V gene are SGHDT and YYEEEE. The CDR3 is made up of 13 amino acids. Trimming took 2 bases from V and 10 from J; bases not matched to a gene: 6. The CDR3 coding sequence is TGTGCCAGCAGCTTACTAGCGTTTAGGGAGCAGTTCTTC. It codes for CASSLLAFREQFF. The entire variable domain, with the rest obtained from reference TRBV5-6 and TRBJ2-1, is as follows: DAGVTQSPTHLIKTRGQQVTLRCSPKSGHDTVSWYQQALGQGPQFIFQYYEEEERQRGNFPDRFSGHQFPNYSSELNVNALLLGDSALYLCASSLLAFREQFFGPGTRLTVL.

This clone was seen a few times. This chain joins TRBV28 and TRBJ2-7; weak D call: TRBD2 (5 bases). Trimming left V 5 bases short and J 3 bases short, with 5 bases between. Looked up from germline, CDR1 is MDHEN and CDR2 is SYDVKM. This CDR3 has 11 residues. The CDR3 DNA reads as TGTGCCAGCAGTGACTACTACGAGCAGTACTTC. It specifies CASSDYYEQYF.

The chain joins TRBV27 to TRBJ2-1; TRBD2 agrees at 9 bases. This CDR3 region has 18 residues. Germline CDR1 MNHEY, CDR2 SMNVEV (reference sequence). V gave up 8 bases and J gave up 6 bases; unmatched junction bases: 20. The CDR3 sequence: CASGFPRLAGEWRNEQFF. In DNA form, the CDR3 reads TGTGCCAGCGGCTTTCCCCGTTTAGCGGGAGAGTGGCGCAATGAGCAGTTCTTC.

A note on this clone: Other DNA sequences of this sample code for an identical CDR3. The V call is TRBV28, the J call TRBJ2-6, with 7 bases that match TRBD1. The germline V gene has CDR1 MDHEN and CDR2 SYDVKM. With 5 bases clipped from V and 0 bases from J, the junction kept 4 bases outside the gene matches. CDR3 size: 16 residues. CDR3 DNA sequence: TGTGCCAGCAGTCTCGGGACAGTCTCTGGGGCCAACGTCCTGACTTTC. Protein sequence: CASSLGTVSGANVLTF.

In its sample, this clone was seen once. This CDR3 is CASSPGDYGELFF. As DNA, the CDR3 is TGTGCCAGCAGCCCCGGCGATTACGGGGAGCTGTTTTTT. V gene TRBV9 combines with J gene TRBJ2-2; D call uncertain. V shed 4 bases and J shed 7 bases, with 11 bases lying between them. The germline V gene has CDR1 SGDLS and CDR2 YYNGEE. CDR3 length: 13 amino acids.

There are a few counts of this clone. The genes are TRBV5-6 and TRBJ2-1; D is tentatively TRBD1 or TRBD2 (5 bases each). CDR1 and CDR2 (germline): SGHDT, YYEEEE. This CDR3 has 17 residues. Deletions cut 0 bases from V and 8 bases from J, with 21 bases between. CDR3 residues: CASSLAAGTNAVHEQFF. The CDR3 DNA sequence: TGTGCCAGCAGCTTGGCCGCAGGGACCAATGCGGTCCATGAGCAGTTCTTC.

J is TRBJ2-7 and V is TRBV7-8, with D perhaps matching TRBD1 (5 bases). With 4 bases removed from V and 4 bases from J, the gap between germline ends came to 14 bases. The CDR3 is 14 amino acids. The V gene's germline CDR1 is SGHVS and CDR2 FQNEAQ. In DNA form, the CDR3 reads TGTGCCAGCAGCTGGGGCCCTTCCCCTTACGAGCAGTACTTC. This translates into CASSWGPSPYEQYF.

V is TRBV14 and J is TRBJ2-7; maybe TRBD2 (5 bases). Germline V gene lookup returns CDR1 SGHDN and CDR2 FVKESK. This CDR3 comprises 14 residues. V lost 1 base and J lost 2, with 9 bases in between. CDR3 sequence reads: CASSQGGFPYEQYF. The CDR3 nucleotides are TGTGCCAGCAGCCAAGGAGGGTTCCCCTACGAGCAGTACTTC.

Of note for this clone: This likely reflects a read error, since a far larger clone is one base away. The sample carries other DNA sequences with the same CDR3. The J gene is TRBJ2-1, the V gene TRBV6-4, with 12 bases that match TRBD2. CDR3 size: 15 residues. CDR1 MRHNA and CDR2 SNTAGT come from the germline V gene. CDR3: CASSDSTSGSNEQFF. The CDR3 DNA reads TGCGCCAGCAGTGACTCGACTAGCGGGAGCAATGAGCAGTTCTTC.

The chain combines TRBV2 with TRBJ2-1, with D perhaps TRBD1 (8 bases). The V gene lost 6 bases and the J gene lost 7 bases, with 13 bases spanning the gap. CDR1 and CDR2 (germline): SNHLY, FYNNEI. The CDR3 contains 13 residues. The CDR3 coding sequence is TGTGCCAGCAGCGGACAGGGAGGGAATGAGCAGTTCTTC. Translated, it gives CASSGQGGNEQFF.

The gene calls are TRBV5-1 and TRBJ2-3; D unclear. Germline V CDR1 and CDR2: SGHRS, YFSETQ. Trimming took off 4 bases at V and 2 bases at J, with 11 bases between the two ends. The CDR3 spans 14 residues. CDR3 nucleotide sequence: TGCGCCAGCAGCCTACGGACCTACACAGATACGCAGTATTTT. This encodes CASSLRTYTDTQYF.

The chain couples TRBV5-1 to TRBJ2-7; TRBD2 might be the D (6 bases). The CDR3 spans 16 residues. Looked up from germline, CDR1 is SGHRS and CDR2 is YFSETQ. Trimming stripped 0 bases from V and 3 bases from J, with 16 bases between. The CDR3 bases are TGCGCCAGCAGCTTGGCTACCGGGAGAGGATTCTACGAGCAGTACTTC. This sequence encodes CASSLATGRGFYEQYF. Looking up the rest from reference TRBV5-1 and TRBJ2-7 gives the full variable domain: KAGVTQTPRYLIKTRGQQVTLSCSPISGHRSVSWYQQTPGQGLQFLFEYFSETQRNKGNFPGRFSGRQFSNSRSEMNVSTLELGDSALYLCASSLATGRGFYEQYFGPGTRLTVT.

The V gene is TRBV28, the J gene TRBJ2-7; a weak D match, TRBD1 (5 bases). CDR1 and CDR2 from the germline V gene are MDHEN and SYDVKM. Trimming took off 3 bases at V and 7 bases at J, with 16 bases between the two ends. The CDR3 covers 14 residues. The CDR3 here is CASSLGHGMGEQYF. The CDR3 DNA reads as TGTGCCAGCAGTTTGGGGCATGGTATGGGAGAGCAGTACTTC.

The chain recombines TRBV27 with TRBJ2-7; D is unclear. V dropped 5 bases and J dropped 2 bases, with 22 bases sitting between them. The CDR3 consists of 17 residues. Germline V gene lookup returns CDR1 MNHEY and CDR2 SMNVEV (reference sequence). In DNA form, the CDR3 reads TGTGCCAGCAGTCGCTACTCGGGTAGGCCGCTAACCTACGAGCAGTACTTC. It specifies CASSRYSGRPLTYEQYF.

This clone has ten or more counts. V usage is TRBV6-4 and J usage is TRBJ1-2; D remains unclear. The germline gives CDR1 MRHNA, CDR2 SNTAGT. CDR3 length equals 13 residues. The germline V and J ends were trimmed by 2 bases and 6 bases, with 10 bases remaining between them. The CDR3 bases are TGTGCCAGCAGTGACAGCGGGCATAATGGCTACACCTTC. As protein: CASSDSGHNGYTF.